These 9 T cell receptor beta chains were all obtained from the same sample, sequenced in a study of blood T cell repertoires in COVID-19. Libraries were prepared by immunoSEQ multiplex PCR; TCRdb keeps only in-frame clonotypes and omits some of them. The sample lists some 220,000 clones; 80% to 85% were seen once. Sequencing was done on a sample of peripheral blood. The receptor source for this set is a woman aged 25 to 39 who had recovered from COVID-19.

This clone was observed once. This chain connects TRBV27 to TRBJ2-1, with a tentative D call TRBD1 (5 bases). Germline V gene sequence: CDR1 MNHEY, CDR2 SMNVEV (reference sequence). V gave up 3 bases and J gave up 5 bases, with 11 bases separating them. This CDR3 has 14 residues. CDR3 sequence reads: CASSFGRVNNEQFF. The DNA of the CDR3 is TGTGCCAGCAGTTTCGGCAGGGTCAACAATGAGCAGTTCTTC.

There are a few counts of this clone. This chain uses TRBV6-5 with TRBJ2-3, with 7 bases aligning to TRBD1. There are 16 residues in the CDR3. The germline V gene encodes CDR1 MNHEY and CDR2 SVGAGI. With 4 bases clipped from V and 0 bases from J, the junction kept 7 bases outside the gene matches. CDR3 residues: CASSLTGFSSTDTQYF. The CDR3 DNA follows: TGTGCCAGCAGTTTGACAGGGTTTTCTAGCACAGATACGCAGTATTTT.

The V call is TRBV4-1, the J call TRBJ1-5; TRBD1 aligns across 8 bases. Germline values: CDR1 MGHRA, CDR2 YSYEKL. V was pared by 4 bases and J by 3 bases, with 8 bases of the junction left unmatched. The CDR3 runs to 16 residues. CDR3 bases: TGCGCCAGCAGCCGGACCGGACAGGGTTCCAATCAGCCCCAGCATTTT. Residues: CASSRTGQGSNQPQHF.

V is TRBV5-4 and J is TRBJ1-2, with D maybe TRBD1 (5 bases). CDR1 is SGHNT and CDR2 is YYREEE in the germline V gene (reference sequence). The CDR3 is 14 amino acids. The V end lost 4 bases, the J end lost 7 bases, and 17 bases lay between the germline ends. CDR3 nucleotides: TGTGCCAGCAGCCCCGGGGGAGGGGCGTTTGGCTACACCTTC. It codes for CASSPGGGAFGYTF.

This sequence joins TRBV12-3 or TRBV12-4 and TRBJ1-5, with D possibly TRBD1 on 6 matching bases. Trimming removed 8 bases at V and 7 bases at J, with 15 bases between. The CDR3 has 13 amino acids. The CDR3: CASQSVRGQPQHF. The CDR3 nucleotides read TGTGCCAGCCAAAGTGTCAGGGGACAGCCCCAGCATTTT.

DNA of the CDR3: TGTGCCAGCATGGGACAGGGTCCCTACAATGAGCAGTTCTTC. It encodes CASMGQGPYNEQFF. The genes are TRBV2 and TRBJ2-1; TRBD1 aligns across 9 bases. Trimming cost V 7 bases and J 2 bases; bases outside gene matches: 3. Germline CDR1 is SNHLY and CDR2 is FYNNEI. This CDR3 has 14 residues.

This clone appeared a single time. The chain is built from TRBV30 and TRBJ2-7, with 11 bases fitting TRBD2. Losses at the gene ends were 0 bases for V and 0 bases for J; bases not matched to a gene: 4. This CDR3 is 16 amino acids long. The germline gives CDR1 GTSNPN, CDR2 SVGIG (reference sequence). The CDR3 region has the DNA TGTGCCTGGAGTGTACCTAGCGGGAGGAACTCCTACGAGCAGTACTTC. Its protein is CAWSVPSGRNSYEQYF. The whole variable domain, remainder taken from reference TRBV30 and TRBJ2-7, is SQTIHQWPATLVQPVGSPLSLECTVEGTSNPNLYWYRQAAGRGLQLLFYSVGIGQISSEVPQNLSASRPQDRQFILSSKKLLLSDSGFYLCAWSVPSGRNSYEQYFGPGTRLTVT.

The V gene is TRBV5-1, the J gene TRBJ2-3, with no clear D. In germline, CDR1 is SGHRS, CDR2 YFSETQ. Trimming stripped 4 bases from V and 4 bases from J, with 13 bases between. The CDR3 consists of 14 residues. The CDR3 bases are TGCGCCAGCAGCACCTTAGCAGTCGCAGATACGCAGTATTTT. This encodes CASSTLAVADTQYF. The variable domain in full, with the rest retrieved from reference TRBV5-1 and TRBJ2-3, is KAGVTQTPRYLIKTRGQQVTLSCSPISGHRSVSWYQQTPGQGLQFLFEYFSETQRNKGNFPGRFSGRQFSNSRSEMNVSTLELGDSALYLCASSTLAVADTQYFGPGTRLTVL.

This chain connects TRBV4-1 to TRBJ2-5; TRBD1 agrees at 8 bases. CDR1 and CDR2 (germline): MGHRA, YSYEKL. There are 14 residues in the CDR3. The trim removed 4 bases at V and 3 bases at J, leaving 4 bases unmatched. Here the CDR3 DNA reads TGCGCCAGCAGCCGAGGGACAGGAGAAGAGACCCAGTACTTC. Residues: CASSRGTGEETQYF.